This T cell receptor beta chain was identified during a study of shared clonotypes between healthy human individuals. Whole-study findings and limits: Investigators expected sequencing depth to affect clonotype sharing among donors.

The repertoire was sequenced with immunoSEQ multiplex PCR; TCRdb's copy has only in-frame clones and lacks some. The sample lists approximately 600,000 clones; 85% to 95% were seen once. Worth noting for this clone: Its antigen is as yet unknown.

Naive CD8 cells were CD45RO-negative, positively selected for CCR7, excluding terminally differentiated effector memory CD45RA+ cells. Germline loops: CDR1 MDHEN, CDR2 SYDVKM. V lost 7 bases and J 4 bases, leaving 14 bases between the germline ends. The CDR3 is 14 residues long. This chain links TRBV28 with TRBJ2-1; perhaps TRBD1 as D (6 bases). The specimen was naive CD8+ T cells sorted from blood. This sequence was found in a woman younger than 45 in good health. CDR3 residues: CASKGWGPYNEQFF. CDR3 bases: TGTGCCAGCAAGGGCTGGGGGCCGTACAATGAGCAGTTCTTC.